Presented here are 23 T cell receptor beta chains from one specimen sequenced in a study of blood T cell repertoires in COVID-19. Measured with immunoSEQ multiplex PCR; TCRdb has only the in-frame clones, and not every one. Among about 170,000 clones listed, over 75% were seen once. The sequenced sample consisted of peripheral blood. These receptors came from a man older than 75 with COVID-19, enrolled during active disease.

The gene calls are TRBV4-2 and TRBJ2-3; the D gene is possibly TRBD2 (6 bases). The length of the CDR3 is 18 residues. Germline CDR1 LGHNA, CDR2 YNFKEQ. Trimming took 5 bases from V and 1 from J, leaving 22 bases between them. Here the CDR3 reads CASSCPGVDTKCTDTQYF. Here the CDR3 DNA reads TGTGCCAGCAGCTGCCCGGGGGTCGATACTAAGTGCACAGATACGCAGTATTTT.

The chain joins TRBV7-2 to TRBJ2-7; possibly TRBD1 for D (6 bases). CDR1 SGHTA and CDR2 FQGNSA come from the germline V gene. CDR3 length: 12 residues. V gave up 1 base and J gave up 11 bases, with 12 bases separating them. For the CDR3, the DNA is TGTGCCAGCAGCTTAGACAGGGCGTACGAGTACTTC. Residues: CASSLDRAYEYF.

The gene calls are TRBV5-1 and TRBJ1-4, with D unclear. The germline V gene has CDR1 SGHRS and CDR2 YFSETQ. Trimming removed 1 base at V and 0 bases at J, with 13 bases between. CDR3 length equals 17 residues. DNA of the CDR3: TGCGCCAGCAGCTTGACACCCAACCCCACAACTAATGAAAAACTGTTTTTT. Amino acid sequence: CASSLTPNPTTNEKLFF.

The J gene is TRBJ1-5, the V gene TRBV18; TRBD1 is a possible D gene (5 bases). Germline CDR1 is KGHSH and CDR2 is LQKENI. The V and J ends lost 3 bases and 4 bases respectively, with 16 bases between them. This CDR3 has 16 amino acids. CDR3: CASSPRQGKVNQPQHF. The DNA for the CDR3 is TGTGCCAGCTCACCGCGCCAGGGTAAGGTGAATCAGCCCCAGCATTTT.

The chain is built from TRBV11-3 and TRBJ1-3; perhaps TRBD1 as D (5 bases). The CDR3 spans 15 residues. Deletions cut 2 bases from V and 2 bases from J, with 10 bases between. Germline-derived CDR1 and CDR2 are SGHNT and YENEEA. Here the CDR3 DNA reads TGTGCCAGCAGCTTACGCGGGGCGGCTGGAAACACCATATATTTT. This sequence encodes CASSLRGAAGNTIYF. The full variable domain, its missing parts supplied by reference TRBV11-3 and TRBJ1-3, is EAGVVQSPRYKIIEKKQPVAFWCNPISGHNTLYWYLQNLGQGPELLIRYENEEAVDDSQLPKDRFSAERLKGVDSTLKIQPAELGDSAVYLCASSLRGAAGNTIYFGEGSWLTVV.

The rearrangement uses TRBV18 and TRBJ1-5; D call uncertain. The V and J ends lost 3 bases and 3 bases respectively, with 9 bases between them. Germline V CDR1 and CDR2: KGHSH, LQKENI. The CDR3 contains 14 residues. The CDR3 coding sequence is TGTGCCAGCTCACCGGGGAGGGACAATCAGCCCCAGCATTTT. Translated: CASSPGRDNQPQHF.

The chain couples TRBV6-1 to TRBJ2-2; a possible D gene is TRBD2 (5 bases). The length of the CDR3 is 15 residues. V was shortened by 2 bases and J by 5 bases, with 12 bases between the two germline ends. Germline assignment: CDR1 MNHNS and CDR2 SASEGT. The CDR3 region is CASSELLALTGELFF. The CDR3 DNA is TGTGCCAGCAGTGAACTCCTAGCCCTAACCGGGGAGCTGTTTTTT.

The chain uses TRBV6-5 and TRBJ1-6; TRBD1 matches at 7 bases. Germline V gene lookup returns CDR1 MNHEY and CDR2 SVGAGI. V lost 7 bases and J lost 7; bases outside the gene matches: 4. This CDR3 has 13 amino acids. CDR3 loop: CASKGGANSPLHF. DNA for the CDR3: TGTGCCAGCAAAGGGGGCGCGAATTCACCCCTCCACTTT.

The chain employs TRBV7-8 and TRBJ1-2; no clear D gene. CDR1 is SGHVS, CDR2 FQNEAQ, per germline. This CDR3 has 14 residues. V was cut by 3 bases and J by 0 bases, with 8 bases left in between. This CDR3 reads CASSFVSANYGYTF. The CDR3 DNA follows: TGTGCCAGCAGCTTCGTATCGGCTAACTATGGCTACACCTTC.

This chain connects TRBV9 to TRBJ1-2, with TRBD1 matching 7 bases. Germline CDR1 and CDR2: SGDLS and YYNGEE. The CDR3 is 16 residues long. The V gene end was trimmed by 2 bases and the J gene end by 7 bases; junction bases not matched to a gene: 14. The CDR3 DNA reads TGTGCCAGCAGCGTGGCGGGTCAGGGGGAAGAATTTGGCTACACCTTC. Amino acid sequence: CASSVAGQGEEFGYTF.

The chain couples TRBV6-5 to TRBJ2-3, with 8 bases aligning to TRBD2. The V segment lost 4 bases and the J segment 0 bases; nucleotides outside the gene matches: 6. The CDR3 is 16 amino acids. The germline V gene has CDR1 MNHEY and CDR2 SVGAGI. CDR3 sequence: CASSSQRGSSTDTQYF. In DNA form, the CDR3 reads TGTGCCAGCAGTTCCCAGCGGGGGTCTAGCACAGATACGCAGTATTTT.

Here the CDR3 DNA reads TGTGCCAGCAGTTCCGGGAGGCTATATGGCTACACCTTC. Its translation is CASSSGRLYGYTF. V and J are TRBV6-2 or TRBV6-3 and TRBJ1-2; D unresolved. Germline lookup yields CDR1 MNHEY and CDR2 SVGEGT. The CDR3 loop spans 13 amino acids. V shed 4 bases and J shed 5 bases, with 11 bases lying between them.

This clone came up a few times. The rearrangement joins TRBV19 to TRBJ1-5; D might be TRBD1 (6 bases). CDR1 and CDR2 (germline): LNHDA, SQIVND (reference sequence). The length of the CDR3 is 18 residues. Trimming removed 7 bases at V and 0 bases at J, with 22 bases between. Here the CDR3 DNA reads TGTGCCAGTAATTCGATCACCATGCAGGGGTATAGCAATCAGCCCCAGCATTTT. It encodes CASNSITMQGYSNQPQHF.

V gene TRBV11-2 combines with J gene TRBJ1-1; D gene ambiguous. CDR3 length: 15 amino acids. Germline CDR1 SGHAT, CDR2 FQNNGV. Trimming stripped 1 base from V and 1 base from J, with 10 bases between. CDR3 sequence: CASSLAVSRNTEAFF. Here the CDR3 DNA reads TGTGCCAGCAGCTTAGCAGTCAGTCGGAACACTGAAGCTTTCTTT.

A few counts support this clone. The chain carries TRBV6-5 and TRBJ1-2; D remains ambiguous. CDR3 length: 13 amino acids. Looked up from germline, CDR1 is MNHEY and CDR2 is SVGAGI. V was shortened by 6 bases and J by 5 bases, with 13 bases between the two germline ends. The CDR3, as DNA: TGTGCCAGCAGGCGGGGAGCGCCTTATGGCTACACCTTC. Its translation: CASRRGAPYGYTF.

The chain employs TRBV5-1 and TRBJ1-2; 7 bases agree with TRBD1. V dropped 1 base and J dropped 6; count of bases not matched to a gene: 6. Germline CDR1 reads SGHRS; CDR2 reads YFSETQ. CDR3 length: 14 residues. In nucleotides, the CDR3 is TGCGCCAGCAGCTTGTTAAGACAGGGAGATGGCTACACCTTC. Amino acids: CASSLLRQGDGYTF.

Comments on this clone: The junction does not match germline at one end; this may be a read error. V and J are TRBV20-1 and TRBJ2-5, with D possibly TRBD2 on 6 matching bases. The CDR3 loop spans 14 amino acids. Looked up from germline, CDR1 is DFQATT and CDR2 is SNEGSKA (reference sequence). The CDR3 region is CSTSPFGGVETQYF. The CDR3 DNA sequence: TGCAGTACTAGTCCATTTGGCGGGGTAGAGACCCAGTACTTC.

The chain has TRBV28 and TRBJ1-2; D uncertain. V gave up 2 bases and J gave up 4 bases, with 14 bases separating them. Germline V CDR1 and CDR2: MDHEN, SYDVKM. There are 15 residues in the CDR3. This CDR3 reads CASSLVAASFYGYTF. Here the CDR3 DNA reads TGTGCCAGCAGTTTAGTGGCGGCCAGTTTCTATGGCTACACCTTC.

The rearrangement links TRBV25-1 to TRBJ2-3, with TRBD2 matching over 12 bases. Looked up from germline, CDR1 is MGHDK and CDR2 is SYGVNS. The CDR3 extends over 16 amino acids. V gave up 4 bases and J gave up 5 bases; unmatched junction bases: 7. CDR3: CASSAASGGAVDTQYF. Written as DNA, the CDR3 is TGTGCCAGCAGTGCAGCTAGCGGGGGGGCTGTAGATACGCAGTATTTT. Together with reference TRBV25-1 and TRBJ2-3, the CDR3 gives the full variable domain: EADIYQTPRYLVIGTGKKITLECSQTMGHDKMYWYQQDPGMELHLIHYSYGVNSTEKGDLSSESTVSRIRTEHFPLTLESARPSHTSQYLCASSAASGGAVDTQYFGPGTRLTVL.

The chain has TRBV11-2 and TRBJ2-1, with 10 bases aligning to TRBD2. After removal of 11 bases from V and 3 bases from J, the junction contained 16 bases not matched to a gene. The CDR3 sequence is 17 residues long. In germline, CDR1 is SGHAT, CDR2 FQNNGV. The CDR3 sequence is CARPTTQRGGFYNEQFF. In DNA form, the CDR3 reads TGTGCCCGACCGACAACCCAGCGGGGGGGTTTCTACAATGAGCAGTTCTTC.

This chain connects TRBV27 to TRBJ1-2; TRBD1 aligns across 7 bases. Germline-derived CDR1 and CDR2 are MNHEY and SMNVEV (reference sequence). J lost 5 bases, V lost 3 bases, and 3 bases had no gene match. The CDR3 loop spans 13 amino acids. CDR3 in amino acids: CASSFSRGYGYTF. The CDR3 nucleotides are TGTGCCAGCAGTTTCAGCAGGGGGTATGGCTACACCTTC.

The chain employs TRBV10-3 and TRBJ2-7; TRBD1 agrees at 10 bases. CDR3 length: 12 residues. V dropped 8 bases and J dropped 2; count of bases not matched to a gene: 0. Germline CDR1 ENHRY, CDR2 SYGVKD. CDR3 sequence reads: CAIGTGAYEQYF. As DNA, the CDR3 is TGTGCCATCGGGACAGGGGCCTACGAGCAGTACTTC.

The chain is built from TRBV11-2 and TRBJ1-6; D remains unclear. CDR1 is SGHAT, CDR2 FQNNGV, per germline. CDR3 length: 14 residues. The V gene lost 5 bases and the J gene lost 2 bases, with 7 bases spanning the gap. The DNA of the CDR3 is TGTGCCAGCAGCAAAGACACCTATAATTCACCCCTCCACTTT. The encoded protein is CASSKDTYNSPLHF. Using reference TRBV11-2 and TRBJ1-6 for the parts outside the CDR3, the full variable domain is EAGVAQSPRYKIIEKRQSVAFWCNPISGHATLYWYQQILGQGPKLLIQFQNNGVVDDSQLPKDRFSAERLKGVDSTLKIQPAKLEDSAVYLCASSKDTYNSPLHFGNGTRLTVT.